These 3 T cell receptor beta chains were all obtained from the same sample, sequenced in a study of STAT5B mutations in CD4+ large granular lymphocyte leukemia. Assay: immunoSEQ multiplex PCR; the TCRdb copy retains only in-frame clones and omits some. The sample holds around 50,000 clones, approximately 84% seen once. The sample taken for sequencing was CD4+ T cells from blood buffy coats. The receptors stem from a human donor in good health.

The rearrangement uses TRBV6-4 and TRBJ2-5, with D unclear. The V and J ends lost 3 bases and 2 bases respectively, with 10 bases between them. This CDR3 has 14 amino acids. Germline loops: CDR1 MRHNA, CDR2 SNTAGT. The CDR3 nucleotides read TGTGCCAGCAGTGATTTTCGGTTACAAGAGACCCAGTACTTC. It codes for CASSDFRLQETQYF.

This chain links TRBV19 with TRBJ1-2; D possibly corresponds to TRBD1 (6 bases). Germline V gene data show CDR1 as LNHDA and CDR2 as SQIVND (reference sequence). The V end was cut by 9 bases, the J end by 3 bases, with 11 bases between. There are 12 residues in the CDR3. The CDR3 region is CASQGLDYGYTF. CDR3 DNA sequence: TGTGCCAGCCAGGGGTTAGACTATGGCTACACCTTC.

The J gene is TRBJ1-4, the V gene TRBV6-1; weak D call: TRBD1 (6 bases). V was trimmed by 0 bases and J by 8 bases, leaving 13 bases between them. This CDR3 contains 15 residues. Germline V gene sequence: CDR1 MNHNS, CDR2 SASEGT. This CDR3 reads CASSEALGGGEKLFF. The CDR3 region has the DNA TGTGCCAGCAGTGAAGCGCTCGGGGGCGGGGAAAAACTGTTTTTT.